This T cell receptor beta chain was sequenced for a study of STAT5B mutations in CD4+ large granular lymphocyte leukemia. Sequencing was at survey level. Libraries were prepared by immunoSEQ multiplex PCR; TCRdb keeps only in-frame clonotypes and omits some of them. The sample has 31,000 or so clones, 65% to 80% seen once; the top ten hold approximately 2%. The CDR3 covers 14 residues. The V and J ends lost 0 bases and 0 bases respectively, with 7 bases between them. The germline V gene has CDR1 SGDLS and CDR2 YYNGEE. Worth noting for this clone: The same CDR3 arises from other DNA sequences in this sample as well.

The source material was CD4+ T cells from blood buffy coats. The chain recombines TRBV9 with TRBJ2-7; no firm D call. The clonotype comes from a human donor in good health. DNA of the CDR3: TGTGCCAGCAGCGTAGGAGGTAGCTCCTACGAGCAGTACTTC. Protein product: CASSVGGSSYEQYF.